This T cell receptor (beta chain) was retrieved from a study of cytomegalovirus exposure and HLA in healthy donors. Findings and caveats of the study: Common viral pathogens seemed, in a later analysis, to connect with several of the most significant clusters.

13 Jbeta primers and 60 Vbeta primers were used for the PCR. Clones were sequenced by immunoSEQ multiplex PCR, and TCRdb holds only the in-frame ones, with some missing. The repertoire includes around 61,000 clones, approximately 74% of them detected once, and less than 20% sits in the top ten. Of note for this clone: Its specificity is unknown.

The CDR3 is 13 residues long. Germline CDR1 is SGHTA and CDR2 is FQGTGA. V lost 5 bases and J lost 6, with 14 bases in between. The chain links TRBV7-3 to TRBJ2-7; possibly TRBD2 for D (7 bases). The sequenced sample was PBMCs. This sequence was found in a middle-aged man in good health and CMV-seropositive. CDR3: CASSLNREGEQYF. The CDR3 DNA follows: TGTGCCAGCAGCCTCAACAGGGAGGGCGAGCAGTACTTC.